The rows below give T cell receptor beta chains drawn from one sample of a study of T cell repertoires in cytomegalovirus infection. TCRdb redid the calling of the reads with MiXCR, one entry per CDR3 protein. Among some 450,000 distinct CDR3 sequences listed, 25% to 40% were seen once. Specimen: PBMCs. All receptors come from a human donor in good health (CMV status not recorded). Some clones in this sample may be carry-over from other donors' samples. CDR3s include the opening cysteine and the closing phenylalanine or tryptophan. Each record gives: V gene, CDR3 protein.

v_gene: TRBV4-2; CDR3aa: CASSQEGLYTDTQYF
v_gene: TRBV12-3/TRBV12-4; CDR3aa: CASSSMPLSGNTIYF
v_gene: TRBV7-2; CDR3aa: CASSLGDLWRGQPQHF
v_gene: TRBV28; CDR3aa: CASSLHRSLSPLHF
v_gene: TRBV6-6; CDR3aa: CASSYSPPGTEAFF
v_gene: TRBV4-1; CDR3aa: CASSQDTGQGWSEAFF
v_gene: TRBV27; CDR3aa: CASSPNGQGKTEAFF
v_gene: TRBV28; CDR3aa: CASSFGGQGPYGYTF
v_gene: TRBV20-1; CDR3aa: CSAEPLQRAGTSSYNEQFF
v_gene: TRBV4-1; CDR3aa: CASSQGGAPETQYF
v_gene: TRBV7-6; CDR3aa: CASSPGGRDRGLEAFF
v_gene: TRBV7-2; CDR3aa: CASSSTGSISHQPQHF
v_gene: TRBV7-2; CDR3aa: CASSPWGRGPAQGDGQYF
v_gene: TRBV7-3; CDR3aa: CASSLMGFADTQYF
v_gene: TRBV6-2/TRBV6-3; CDR3aa: CARGRGSSYNEQFF
v_gene: TRBV11-2; CDR3aa: CASSLDTGRSGANVLTF
v_gene: TRBV12-3/TRBV12-4; CDR3aa: CASNIAGNTGELFF
v_gene: TRBV27; CDR3aa: CASSLNRGRTEAFF
v_gene: TRBV24-1; CDR3aa: CATQSEGASGYTF
v_gene: TRBV29-1; CDR3aa: CSVARNEQFF
v_gene: TRBV5-6; CDR3aa: CASSLLGGQETQYF
v_gene: TRBV7-2; CDR3aa: CASSYRTEANGELFF
v_gene: TRBV5-4; CDR3aa: CASSLGLGVGNTDTQYF
v_gene: TRBV5-1; CDR3aa: CASSTTGKSSYEQYF
v_gene: TRBV12-3/TRBV12-4; CDR3aa: CASSRPTSGGPRLYTGELFF